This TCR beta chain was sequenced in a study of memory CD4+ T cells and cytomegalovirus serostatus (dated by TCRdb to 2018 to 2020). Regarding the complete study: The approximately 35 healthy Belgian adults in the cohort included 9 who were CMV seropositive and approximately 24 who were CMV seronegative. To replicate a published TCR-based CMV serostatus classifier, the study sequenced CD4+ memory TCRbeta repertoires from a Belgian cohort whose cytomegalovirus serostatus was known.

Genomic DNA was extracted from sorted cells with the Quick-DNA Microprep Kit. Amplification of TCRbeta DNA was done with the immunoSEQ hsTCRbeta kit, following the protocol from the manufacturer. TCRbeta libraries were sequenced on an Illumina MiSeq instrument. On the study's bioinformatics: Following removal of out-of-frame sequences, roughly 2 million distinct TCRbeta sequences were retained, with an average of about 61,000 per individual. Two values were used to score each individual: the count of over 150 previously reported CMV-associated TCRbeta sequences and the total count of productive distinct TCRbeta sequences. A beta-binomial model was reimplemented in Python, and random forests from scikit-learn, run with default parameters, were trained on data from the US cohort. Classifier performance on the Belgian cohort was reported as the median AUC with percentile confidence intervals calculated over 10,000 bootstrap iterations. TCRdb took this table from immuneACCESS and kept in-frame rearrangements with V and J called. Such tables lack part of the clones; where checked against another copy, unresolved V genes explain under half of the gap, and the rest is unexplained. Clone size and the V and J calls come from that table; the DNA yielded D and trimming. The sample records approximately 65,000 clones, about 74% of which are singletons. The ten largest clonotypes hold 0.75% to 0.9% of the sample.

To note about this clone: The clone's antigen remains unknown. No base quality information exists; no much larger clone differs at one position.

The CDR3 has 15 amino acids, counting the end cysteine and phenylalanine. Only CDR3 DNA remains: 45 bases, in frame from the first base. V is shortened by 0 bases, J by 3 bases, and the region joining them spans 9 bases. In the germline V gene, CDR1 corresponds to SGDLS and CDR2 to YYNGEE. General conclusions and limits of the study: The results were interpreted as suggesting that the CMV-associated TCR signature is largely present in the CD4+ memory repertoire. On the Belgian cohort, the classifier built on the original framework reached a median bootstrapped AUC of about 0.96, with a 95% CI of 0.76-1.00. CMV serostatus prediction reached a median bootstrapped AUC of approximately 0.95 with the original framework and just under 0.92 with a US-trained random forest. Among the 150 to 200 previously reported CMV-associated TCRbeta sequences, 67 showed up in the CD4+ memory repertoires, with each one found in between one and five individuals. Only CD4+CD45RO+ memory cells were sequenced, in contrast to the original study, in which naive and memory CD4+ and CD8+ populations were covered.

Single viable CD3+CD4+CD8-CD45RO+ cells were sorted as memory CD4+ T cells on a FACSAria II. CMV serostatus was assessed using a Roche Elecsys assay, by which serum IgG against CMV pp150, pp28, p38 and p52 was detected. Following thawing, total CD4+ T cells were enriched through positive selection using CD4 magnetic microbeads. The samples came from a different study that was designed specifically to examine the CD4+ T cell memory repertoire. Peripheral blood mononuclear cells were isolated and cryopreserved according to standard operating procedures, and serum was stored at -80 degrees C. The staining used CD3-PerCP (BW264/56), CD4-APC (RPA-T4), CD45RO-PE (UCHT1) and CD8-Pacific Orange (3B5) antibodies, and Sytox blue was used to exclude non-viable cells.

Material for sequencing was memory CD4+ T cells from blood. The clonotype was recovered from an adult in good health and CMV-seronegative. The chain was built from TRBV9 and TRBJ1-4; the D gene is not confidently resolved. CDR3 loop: CASSVVPGSNEKLFF. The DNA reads TGTGCCAGCAGCGTAGTTCCGGGGTCTAATGAAAAACTGTTTTTT.